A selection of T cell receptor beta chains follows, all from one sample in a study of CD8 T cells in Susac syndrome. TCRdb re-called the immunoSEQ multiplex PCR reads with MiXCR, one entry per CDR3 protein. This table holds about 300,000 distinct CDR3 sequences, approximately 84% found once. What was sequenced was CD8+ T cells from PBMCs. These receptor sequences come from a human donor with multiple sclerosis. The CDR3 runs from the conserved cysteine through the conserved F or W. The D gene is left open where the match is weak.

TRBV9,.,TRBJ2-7,TGTGCCAGCAGCTCACAGGGTCTCGAGCAGTACTTC,CASSSQGLEQYF
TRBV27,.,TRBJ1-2,TGTGCCAGCAGCCTCCGGGACGGCGCCTATGGCTACACCTTC,CASSLRDGAYGYTF
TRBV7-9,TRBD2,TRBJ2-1,TGTGCCAGCAGATCGAAACCGGGACTAGAGCAGTTCTTC,CASRSKPGLEQFF
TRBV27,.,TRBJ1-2,TGTGCCACCCGGGACGGGGGTTTACGCGGCTACACCTTC,CATRDGGLRGYTF
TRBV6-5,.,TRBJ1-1,TGTGCCAGCAGTTACCTTGGGGACTTAATGAACACTGAAGCTTTCTTT,CASSYLGDLMNTEAFF
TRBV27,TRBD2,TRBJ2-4,TGTGCCAGCGCCCACCAGGGAGCGGGAGCTAGGTACATTCAGTACTTC,CASAHQGAGARYIQYF
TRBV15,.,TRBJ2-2,TGTGCCACCAGCAGAGGGACCGGGGAGCTGTTTTTT,CATSRGTGELFF
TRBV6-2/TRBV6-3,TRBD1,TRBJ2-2,TGTGCCAGCAGCCTAAAGTGGACAGGGGCCGGGGAGCTGTTTTTT,CASSLKWTGAGELFF
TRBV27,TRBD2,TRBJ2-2,TGTGCCAGCAGTTTATTTGCGGGAGTTTCTACCGGGGAGCTGTTTTTT,CASSLFAGVSTGELFF
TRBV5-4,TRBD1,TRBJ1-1,TGTGCCAGCAGCGGAGGACAGGGGGTAGATTTGAGGACTGAAGCTTTCTTT,CASSGGQGVDLRTEAFF